This TCR beta chain was recorded in a study of blood T cell repertoires in COVID-19 (dated by TCRdb to between 2020 and 2021). About the study as a whole: Samples covering the acute and convalescent phases of COVID-19 were provided by collaborators in the United States, Italy and Spain. The material from the prospective study consisted of cDNA or gDNA derived from T cells, B-cell-depleted T cells, or PBMCs. The dataset comprised deeply sampled blood TCRbeta repertoires from subjects exposed to, actively infected with, or recovered from COVID-19. The repertoires were released in a freely available public database meant as a resource for research on the immune response to SARS-CoV-2. The samples were drawn from the first 160 participants of the ongoing ImmuneRACE study and from 1,254 subjects provided by 6 global collaborators. Sample metadata almost always included a de-identified subject ID, COVID-19 status, age in years and sex. HLA class I and class II types, where available, came from metadata supplied by the sample provider rather than from assay-based typing.

One collaborating source in Seattle enrolled patients while the patients were actively infected and followed the patients over time throughout the course of disease. Each collaborating institution followed its own protocols to collect whole blood in K2EDTA tubes. Collaborator samples were shipped for TCRbeta analysis as frozen whole blood, isolated PBMCs, or DNA extracted from either sample type. Unmatched junction bases come to 8, with V trimmed by 0 bases and J by 4 bases. CDR3 length: 16 amino acids, cysteine to phenylalanine. Only CDR3 DNA remains: 48 bases, in frame from the first base. CDR1 and CDR2, per the germline V gene, are MGHRA and YSYEKL. Concerning this clone: It has no known antigen specificity. Qualities for individual bases were not recorded, and no much larger clone is one base off.

The immunoSEQ Assay, a bias-controlled multiplex PCR, was used to amplify TCRbeta CDR3 regions from genomic DNA. Processing in the source paper ran as follows. Within the assay, amplification of reference gene primers was used to estimate how many nucleated cells each sample contained. Sequence reads were collapsed and filtered to measure the absolute abundance of every unique TCRbeta CDR3 rearrangement. For each sample, productive Simpson clonality was calculated as the square root of Simpson's diversity index over productive rearrangements. This is the immuneACCESS table as TCRdb keeps it, with only in-frame sequences that have V and J called. A part of the clones is gone; compared with another copy, unresolved V genes explain less than half, and the rest is unexplained. V, J and clone size reflect that table, while D and trimming were determined from the DNA. This sample comprises tens of thousands of clones, 87% of them detected only once. Roughly 3.4% of the sample is in the top ten clones.

Overall study outcomes, separate from this receptor: The quantity of clinical and demographic metadata differed by source and by participant and was supplied without curation.

The chain uses TRBV4-1 and TRBJ1-2; 7 bases in the middle match TRBD1. The TCR was taken from a man aged 40-55 years with COVID-19, enrolled during active disease. Sequenced input: peripheral blood. The nucleotide sequence is given as TGCGCCAGCAGCCAAGATCATCGGCCAGGGGGCTATGGCTACACCTTC. It codes for CASSQDHRPGGYGYTF.